The clone carrying this T cell receptor (beta chain) was counted ten times or more. Its antigen is not known. The time point is: healthy volunteer bleed at 6 weeks. Unfractionated whole blood yielded the extracted total RNA. There are 15 residues in the CDR3. The V end lost 0 bases, the J end lost 0 bases, and 7 bases lay between the germline ends. Germline CDR1 is KGHSH and CDR2 is LQKENI. The sample is drawn from a study of human T cells and chemical hapten exposure. At the level of the study: Variation in per-sample TCR yields came mainly from small pooled library volume differences.

Points from the study as a whole: After DPC sensitization, TCRs above 1 in 1000 frequency showed no change.

A single record per CDR3 protein comes from TCRdb applying MiXCR to the RACE reads. This sample has 70,000 to 85,000 distinct CDR3 sequences, with over 8.5% found just once. The material sequenced was whole blood. The TCR sequence derives from a male donor in good health. Some clones in this sample may be carry-over from other donors' samples. The chain uses TRBV18 and TRBJ2-3; tentatively, D is TRBD2 (6 bases). The CDR3 spells CASSPPGTSTDTQYF. The DNA of the CDR3 is TGTGCCAGCTCACCACCAGGGACTAGCACAGATACGCAGTATTTT. Looking up the rest from reference TRBV18 and TRBJ2-3 gives the full variable domain: NAGVMQNPRHLVRRRGQEARLRCSPMKGHSHVYWYRQLPEEGLKFMVYLQKENIIDESGMPKERFSAEFPKEGPSILRIQQVVRGDSAAYFCASSPPGTSTDTQYFGPGTRLTVL.